Sequencing of this TCR beta chain was carried out in a study of identical twins. A universal primer site arose from template switching, and cDNA bore unique molecular identifiers. Via MiXCR, TCRdb re-called the 5' RACE reads, giving one row per CDR3 protein. The sample comprises a few hundred thousand distinct CDR3 sequences, roughly 10% of which are singletons, and 8% to 10% rests with the top ten. This clonotype occurred a few times. The junction had 9 bases not matched to a gene; V was cut back by 2 bases and J by 2 bases. CDR1 KGHDR and CDR2 SFDVKD come from the germline V gene. The length of the CDR3 is 17 residues.

The chain uses TRBV24-1 and TRBJ2-3, with 7 bases lining up with TRBD2. This clonotype was obtained from a man between 45 and 60 years old in good health. The sample taken for sequencing was memory T cells sorted from blood. CDR3 protein: CATSDSLGGGNTDTQYF. In nucleotides, the CDR3 is TGTGCCACCAGTGATTCCTTAGGCGGGGGAAACACAGATACGCAGTATTTT.